A selection of T cell receptor beta chains follows, all from one sample in a study of low-dose radiotherapy and immunotherapy resistance in tumors. Each CDR3 protein gets one entry after TCRdb re-called the reads with MiXCR. The table shows over 55,000 distinct CDR3 sequences, with around 29% occurring only once. Here the sequenced sample was PBMCs, taken before treatment. The receptors here all came from a female donor with ovarian cancer. Each CDR3 is given with its conserved first and last residue. The order of the fields is V gene, D gene, J gene, clone size, CDR3 DNA, CDR3 protein. The D gene is left open where the match is weak. For some rows the clone size is stated as once, few or many, or as a class when expanded; others skip it.

TRBV7-8	NA	TRBJ1-1	NA	TGTGCCAGCAGCTTTCAAAATCAGGGAGGGGGGATAATGAACACTGAAGCTTTCTTT	CASSFQNQGGGIMNTEAFF
TRBV29-1	NA	TRBJ2-1	NA	TGCAGCGTTATGTTGAACGAGCAGTTCTTC	CSVMLNEQFF
TRBV6-8	NA	TRBJ1-4	NA	NA	CASSYTRGDEKLFFF
TRBV7-3	NA	TRBJ2-1	many	TGTGCCAGCAGCTCACACCCCCGACAGGGAGGAGACAATGAGCAGTTCTTC	CASSSHPRQGGDNEQFF
TRBV5-5	NA	TRBJ1-2	many	TGTGCCAGCAGCTTGGAGTACAGCAGCTATGGCTACACCTTC	CASSLEYSSYGYTF
TRBV5-1	TRBD1	TRBJ1-6	many	TGCGCCAGCAGCTTGGTCGGCGGGACAGGGTCCAATAATTCACCCCTCCACTTT	CASSLVGGTGSNNSPLHF
TRBV5-6	TRBD2	TRBJ2-1	many	TGTGCCAGCAGAGGACTAGCGGGAGGGCTCTACAATGAGCAGTTCTTC	CASRGLAGGLYNEQFF
TRBV5-1	NA	TRBJ2-1	many	TGCGCCAGCAGCGCGGGACAATCCTACAATGAGCAGTTCTTC	CASSAGQSYNEQFF
TRBV7-2	NA	TRBJ1-5	many	TGTGCCAGCAGCTTAGTCCCCTCAGGGGCAGGGAATCAGCCCCAGCATTTT	CASSLVPSGAGNQPQHF
TRBV29-1	NA	TRBJ1-1	NA	TGCAGCGCTATAATTCAGGGGAACACTGAAGCTTTCTTT	CSAIIQGNTEAFF
TRBV6-6	TRBD1	TRBJ2-2	many	TGTGCCAGCAGTGGGCCCGGGACAGGGGGCCTAACCGGGGAGCTGTTTTTT	CASSGPGTGGLTGELFF
TRBV14	NA	TRBJ2-2	many	TGTGCCAGCAGCCAAGGCCCGGACAGAAAAAACACCGGGGAGCTGTTTTTT	CASSQGPDRKNTGELFF
TRBV10-2	TRBD2	TRBJ2-1	once	TGCGCCAGCAGTGAGTCGGTGGGACTAGCCCTCGAGGATGAGCAGTTCTTC	CASSESVGLALEDEQFF
TRBV28	NA	TRBJ2-1	many	TGTGCCAGCAGTTTATTTGGGGGTTTCGGCAATGAGCAGTTCTTC	CASSLFGGFGNEQFF
TRBV7-9	NA	TRBJ1-3	many	TGTGCCAGCAGGGCGAGGGGCTCTGGAAACACCATATATTTT	CASRARGSGNTIYF
TRBV19	TRBD1	TRBJ1-5	NA	TGTGCCAGTAGTATCCCCGGGGACAGTCAGCCCCAGCATTTT	CASSIPGDSQPQHF
TRBV7-9	NA	TRBJ1-5	many	TGTGCCAGCAGCTTAGGCGGTACCGGGCAGGCTAATCAGCCCCAGCATTTT	CASSLGGTGQANQPQHF
TRBV12-3/TRBV12-4	NA	TRBJ2-1	few	TGTGCCAGCAGTTTTCATCGGGACTCCTACAATGAGCAGTTCTTC	CASSFHRDSYNEQFF
TRBV29-1	NA	TRBJ2-7	NA	TGCAGCGTAGGACAGTTTAATTACGAGCAGTACTTC	CSVGQFNYEQYF
TRBV7-9	NA	TRBJ1-2	few	TGTGCCAGCAGCTTCGAGGGGTCCGGCTACACCTTC	CASSFEGSGYTF
TRBV7-2	TRBD1	TRBJ2-7	many	TGTGCCAGCAGCTTAGCCTCCCGGACAGGGGTCAACGAGCAGTACTTC	CASSLASRTGVNEQYF
TRBV2	NA	TRBJ2-7	many	TGTGCCAGCAGTGCCCCCGACCAATCCTACGAGCAGTACTTC	CASSAPDQSYEQYF
TRBV19	NA	TRBJ1-2	NA	TGTGCCAGTAGTGTACTACCCCAGGTTAACTATGGCTACACCTTC	CASSVLPQVNYGYTF
TRBV4-2	TRBD2	TRBJ2-1	many	TGTGCCAGCAGCCAGCTGCTGGTAAGTAGTGGTATCAGCGGGGGGCCGGACGATGAGCAGTTCTTC	CASSQLLVSSGISGGPDDEQFF
TRBV21-1	NA	TRBJ2-7	NA	TGTGCCAGCAGCAAGGCAGGGGCCTACGAGCAGTACTTC	CASSKAGAYEQYF
TRBV28	TRBD2	TRBJ2-7	many	TGTGCCAGCTGTTGGACTAGCGGGAGTTCCCACGAGCAGTACTTC	CASCWTSGSSHEQYF
TRBV9	NA	TRBJ1-1	NA	TGTGCCAGCAGCATCTCATTAGAAGCTAATGAAGCTTTCTTT	CASSISLEANEAFF
TRBV9	TRBD2	TRBJ2-1	large	TGTGCCAGCAGCGCGACTAGCGGGGCCAATGAGCAGTTCTTC	CASSATSGANEQFF
TRBV7-2	NA	TRBJ1-4	NA	TGTGCCAGCAGCCCTCGAGGGGGGAATGAAAAACTGTTTTTT	CASSPRGGNEKLFF
TRBV7-9	NA	TRBJ2-5	many	TGTGCCAGCAGCGGGTTGGGCCAGTACTTC	CASSGLGQYF
TRBV24-1	NA	TRBJ1-2	many	TGTGCCACCAGGGACACCGGTAACTATGGCTACACCTTC	CATRDTGNYGYTF
TRBV21-1	NA	TRBJ2-5	many	TGTGCCAGCAGCAAATGGGGGACTAGCGGGGGTAGAGGGGGGGAGACCCAGTACTTC	CASSKWGTSGGRGGETQYF
TRBV29-1	NA	TRBJ2-7	many	TGCAGCGTTGCGGGGGACAGAGCCGGAGACTACGAGCAGTACTTC	CSVAGDRAGDYEQYF
TRBV7-2	TRBD1	TRBJ2-1	once	TGTGCCAGCACCCGAAACAGGGGCAATGAGCAGTTCTTC	CASTRNRGNEQFF
TRBV9	TRBD1	TRBJ1-6	NA	TGTGCCAGCAGCGTAGAAGGGACAGGTGGGAATTCACCCCTCCACTTT	CASSVEGTGGNSPLHF
TRBV9	TRBD2	TRBJ2-1	NA	TGTGCCAGCAGCCCAAAGTACTGGACTAGCGGGAGGGGCTCCTACAATGAGCAGTTCTTC	CASSPKYWTSGRGSYNEQFF
TRBV2	NA	TRBJ1-2	many	TGTGCCAGCAGTGAAGCATCGCAGGGAGAAAGCTATGGCTACACCTTC	CASSEASQGESYGYTF
TRBV20-1	NA	TRBJ2-7	many	TGCAGTGCTAGAGGGGGTACCGGGACACAGTCCTACGAGCAGTACTTC	CSARGGTGTQSYEQYF
TRBV29-1	NA	TRBJ2-5	many	TGCAGCGTTGAACTGATGGAGGGGATAGAGACCCAGTACTTC	CSVELMEGIETQYF
TRBV20-1	TRBD1	TRBJ2-1	many	TGCAGTGCCCAGTCCTCGACAGGGCGGCATGAGCAGTTCTTC	CSAQSSTGRHEQFF
TRBV29-1	NA	TRBJ1-3	NA	TGCAGCGTGGAACGACACGGCGGAAACACCATATATTTT	CSVERHGGNTIYF
TRBV6-2/TRBV6-3	TRBD1	TRBJ2-7	many	TGTGCCAGCAGTGAACGGACAGGGGGTGTCTACGAGCAGTACTTC	CASSERTGGVYEQYF
TRBV4-2	NA	TRBJ2-5	NA	TGTGCCAGCAGCCGCCTCGGGACCCAGTACTTC	CASSRLGTQYF
TRBV7-6	TRBD1	TRBJ1-5	many	TGTGCCAGCAGCCCGGGACAGGGTCTCAGGCAGCCCCAGCATTTT	CASSPGQGLRQPQHF
TRBV5-1	TRBD2	TRBJ2-3	many	TGCGCCAGCAGCTTGGTACCCCAGGGAGGGACAGATACGCAGTATTTT	CASSLVPQGGTDTQYF
TRBV5-5	NA	TRBJ1-1	NA	TGTGCCAGCAGCCCTGGGCCGCTACTGAGTGGGAACACTGAAGCTTTCTTT	CASSPGPLLSGNTEAFF
TRBV27	NA	TRBJ2-5	many	TGTGCCAGCAGTCCCAGAAACCAAGAGACCCAGTACTTC	CASSPRNQETQYF
TRBV20-1	TRBD2	TRBJ2-1	many	TGCAGTGCTAGTATAACTAGCGGGAATAACTACAATGAGCAGTTCTTC	CSASITSGNNYNEQFF
TRBV11-3	TRBD2	TRBJ2-1	few	TGTGCCAGCAGTCCCACTAGCGGGGGGACCTACAATGAGCAGTTCTTC	CASSPTSGGTYNEQFF
TRBV5-4	TRBD2	TRBJ2-3	many	TGTGCCAGCAGCTTGAGCGGGAGGGCCGGCACAGATACGCAGTATTTT	CASSLSGRAGTDTQYF
TRBV9	TRBD1	TRBJ2-3	many	TGTGCCAGCAGCGCGTTGGGACAGGGAGATAGAGATACGCAGTATTTT	CASSALGQGDRDTQYF
TRBV7-9	NA	TRBJ1-4	NA	TGTGCCAGCAGCCCTGACAGCTCAAATGAAAAACTGTTTTTT	CASSPDSSNEKLFF
TRBV5-1	TRBD2	TRBJ2-1	many	TGTGCCAGCAGCCTAGGTAGCGGGAGCCATGAGCAGTTCTTC	CASSLGSGSHEQFF
TRBV29-1	NA	TRBJ2-2	many	TGCAGCGTTGAGGATCAACCGGGGGAGCTGTTTTTT	CSVEDQPGELFF
TRBV11-3	TRBD2	TRBJ2-1	many	TGTGCCAGCAGCCCTCTAGCGGGAGGTCGCAATGAGCAGTTCTTC	CASSPLAGGRNEQFF
TRBV4-1	NA	TRBJ2-7	many	TGTGCCAGCAGCCAAGAAACAGGGTCCAACGAGCAGTACTTC	CASSQETGSNEQYF
TRBV4-3	NA	TRBJ1-2	many	TGCGCCAGCAGCCCCATGTACGGCTATGGCTACACCTTC	CASSPMYGYGYTF
TRBV29-1	NA	TRBJ1-4	many	TGCAGCGTCACAGGTGGGCCTTCCCAGGAAAAACTGTTTTTT	CSVTGGPSQEKLFF
TRBV7-2	TRBD1	TRBJ2-7	many	TGTGCCAGCAGTCGGACAGGGGACGAGCAGTACTTC	CASSRTGDEQYF